This entry is about one T cell receptor beta chain. The antigen this receptor binds is unknown. The record has no base qualities; no much larger clone is one base away. These data originate in a study of shared clonotypes between healthy human individuals (dated by TCRdb to about 2020). Regarding the research as a whole: Three men and two women, aged 18 to 49 years, made up the cohort. For each donor, three plates each were used for CD4 naive and CD4 memory, two plates were used for CD8 naive, and one plate was used for CD8 memory. To estimate repertoire size and how much clonotype sharing occurs between individuals, the study deeply sequenced the blood TCR repertoires of several healthy adults. Between about 0.9 and 10 billion PBMCs per donor were obtained by leukapheresis. To increase sequencing depth and limit assay-specific biases, different laboratories used diverse techniques to prepare libraries and sequence TCR repertoires.

Healthy HIV-negative adults with no recently reported acute infections or vaccinations were included as donors. Only Caucasian adults living in Nashville, Tennessee, USA were represented among the donors. CD4+ T cells were enriched by magnetic negative selection, after which naive cells were positively selected on CD45RA and the negative fraction was taken as the memory subset. After blood collection by leukapheresis, PBMCs were isolated using Ficoll-Histopaque density gradient centrifugation and then cryopreserved in the vapor phase of liquid nitrogen. Analytical flow cytometry was used to check the purity and quantity of each magnetically sorted T cell population. Genomic DNA was isolated from every sorted fraction and measured by UV absorbance on a Nanodrop 2000c. What the authors observed across the whole study: Only blood was sampled, and tissue TCR repertoires likely differ from those in blood. Compared with non-shared clonotypes, the clonotypes found in all four sorted-subset donors had higher generation probabilities. Incomplete sequencing was indicated by rarefaction of sorted-subset datasets, despite the large sequencing depth. Because the study included a small number of donors, the genetic and exposure-history diversity represented was limited. Estimated clonotype richness was generally larger for naive than for memory subsets. About 4.5% of naive CD4, more than 3% of naive CD8, 2.3% of memory CD4, and 0.35% to 0.4% of memory CD8 clonotypes were shared across several donors. Pairwise subsampling indicated that sequencing depth was expected to affect the degree of clonotype sharing among donors.

Using the deep immunoSEQ assay, multiplex PCR amplified TCR CDR3 regions from genomic DNA. Extracted genomic DNA from each cell subset was distributed evenly across all wells of several immunoSEQ 96-well plates, and each plate was treated as a replicate. For sorted subsets, 150 to 200 ng genomic DNA, equal to some 28,000 T cell genomes, was loaded into each replicate PCR. Purified libraries were quantified with a Qubit 3.0 fluorometer, sized on a Bioanalyzer 2100, and re-quantified with the KAPA Library Quantification kit. Each immunoSEQ 96-well plate was sequenced on its own single-read 150-cycle Illumina NextSeq 550 flow cell. In the source study's methods: Because only junctional sequences without quality scores were contained in the immunoSEQ output, filtering matching that applied to full-length reads could not be performed. To assign V/J genes and CDR3, sequences were annotated using PyIR, a Python wrapper for IgBLAST v1.9, with IMGT germline references. Reads were filtered out if the reads had weak V/J assignments (E-value above 1e-6), no CDR3, stop codons, out-of-frame junctions, or ambiguous translated residues. A V3J clonotype was defined by an identical inferred V gene, J gene, and CDR3 amino acid sequence. Percentage overlap between repertoires was calculated by dividing the number of shared unique clonotypes by the size of the smaller repertoire. Richness of each repertoire was evaluated using RTK rarefaction, the Chao1 estimator, and Recon v2.1 estimates of unobserved clonotypes. For all TCRbeta clonotypes obtained by the gDNA method from four donors, generation probabilities were computed with OLGA. Sourced from immuneACCESS, this table was stored by TCRdb with only in-frame sequences that have V and J called. A share of the clones is absent; for the studies checked, an unresolved V gene accounts for under half, and the remainder has no known explanation. The V and J calls and the clone size are those of that table, but D and trimming were determined from the DNA. The sample table lists roughly 2.2 million clones, 92% of them with a count of one. The top ten clones comprise approximately 0.41% of the sample.

Trimming removed 0 bases from V and 5 bases from J, leaving 17 bases between the germline ends. The CDR3 starts with the cysteine, ends with the phenylalanine, and has 17 residues. Only the CDR3 DNA stays, 51 bases, in frame from base 1. From a lookup of the germline V gene, CDR1 and CDR2 are SGDLS and YYNGEE. Sequences were obtained from naive CD4+ T cells from PBMCs. Per the publication, the cell subset or site label means: CD45RA+ positively selected. This TCR was sampled from a man between 18 and 29 years old in good health. Some clones in this sample may be carry-over from other donors' samples. The chain joins TRBV9 to TRBJ1-4; no confident D gene assignment can be made. The CDR3 region has the sequence CASSVALGRPGNEKLFF. The nucleotide sequence is given as TGTGCCAGCAGCGTAGCTTTGGGTCGTCCGGGGAATGAAAAACTGTTTTTT.